Below, 19 T cell receptor beta chains from the same sample are listed, as sequenced in a study of T cell responses to AZD1222 COVID-19 vaccine (dated by TCRdb to the early 2020s). Per the publication, the time point label means: baseline before first vaccination. To prepare the library, the immunoSEQ multiplex PCR assay was applied. Not all clones reach the TCRdb copy of this immuneACCESS table, which keeps in-frame sequences only. Checked studies attribute under half of the gap to unresolved V genes and leave the rest unexplained. Within this sample are under 150,000 clones, with around 90% of them counted one time only. 5.5% of the sample comes from the top ten. Sample: peripheral blood, taken on day 0 of AZD1222 vaccination. The receptor set was obtained from an adult in good health.

CDR3 coding DNA: TGCGCCAGCAGCCAAGAGGCCCGGGACCCTTATAATTCACCCCTCCACTTT. It yields the protein CASSQEARDPYNSPLHF. The chain combines TRBV4-1 with TRBJ1-6; TRBD1 might be the D (5 bases). Germline values: CDR1 MGHRA, CDR2 YSYEKL. Trimming shortened V by 0 bases and J by 4 bases, and 13 bases separated the two germline ends. The CDR3 spans 17 residues.

The chain carries TRBV3-1 (or the pseudogene TRBV3-2) and TRBJ1-2, with 7 bases identical to TRBD1. This CDR3 contains 16 residues. Germline CDR1 and CDR2: LGHDT and YNNKEL (reference sequence). V shed 5 bases, J shed 9 bases, and the junction held 18 bases outside the gene matches. CDR3 nucleotides: TGTGCCAGCAGCAGCAAACCGGGACAGCTAAGGGCCAGCTACACCTTC. Its translation is CASSSKPGQLRASYTF.

The CDR3 DNA reads TGTGCCAGCAGTTACGAGGGTGAGACTAATGAAAAACTGTTTTTT. This translates into CASSYEGETNEKLFF. This chain joins TRBV28 and TRBJ1-4; the D is unclear. V was cut by 4 bases and J by 2 bases, with 11 bases left in between. This CDR3 comprises 15 residues. Germline values: CDR1 MDHEN, CDR2 SYDVKM.

The chain links TRBV10-3 to TRBJ2-7; D uncertain. Germline V lookup: CDR1 ENHRY, CDR2 SYGVKD. The germline V and J ends were trimmed by 0 bases and 9 bases, with 15 bases remaining between them. The CDR3 has 14 residues. The DNA for the CDR3 is TGTGCCATCAGTGAGTCGGGCGGCGAGTGGCGGCAGTACTTC. Its translation is CAISESGGEWRQYF.

V is TRBV28 and J is TRBJ1-2, with 7 bases identical to TRBD1. Germline V gives CDR1 MDHEN, CDR2 SYDVKM. The V gene end was trimmed by 5 bases and the J gene end by 2 bases; junction bases not matched to a gene: 8. CDR3 size: 15 residues. The CDR3 protein is CASSHDRELNYGYTF. The CDR3 DNA sequence: TGTGCCAGCAGTCATGACAGGGAACTCAACTATGGCTACACCTTC.

The chain is built from TRBV9 and TRBJ2-5, with unresolved D. This CDR3 comprises 13 residues. Trimming took off 0 bases at V and 7 bases at J, with 10 bases between the two ends. CDR1 SGDLS and CDR2 YYNGEE come from the germline V gene. CDR3 bases: TGTGCCAGCAGCGTAGATGGGAAGAGGACCCAGTACTTC. Residues: CASSVDGKRTQYF.

V usage is TRBV6-2 or TRBV6-3 and J usage is TRBJ1-6, with TRBD1 matching over 7 bases. The CDR3 extends over 16 amino acids. Germline lookup yields CDR1 MNHEY and CDR2 SVGEGT. Trimming at V came to 0 bases and at J to 7 bases, leaving 6 bases not matched to a gene. The CDR3 is CASSYSSETGNSPLHF. The CDR3 nucleotides are TGTGCCAGCAGTTACTCGTCCGAGACAGGGAATTCACCCCTCCACTTT.

This clone was detected only a few times. The chain links TRBV30 to TRBJ1-2; D is ambiguous. Trimming removed 5 bases from V and 4 bases from J, with 17 bases in between. Germline CDR1 and CDR2: GTSNPN and SVGIG (reference sequence). The CDR3 runs 14 residues. The CDR3 DNA follows: TGTGCCTGGGGCTCCTTAAACATCCGCTATGGCTACACCTTC. Translation: CAWGSLNIRYGYTF.

This clone came up once. This chain uses TRBV12-3 or TRBV12-4 with TRBJ1-3, with no clear D. The ends were cut back, 6 bases at V and 0 bases at J, with 6 bases in the middle. This CDR3 has 13 residues. The CDR3 region is CASRLSSGNTIYF. In nucleotides, the CDR3 is TGTGCCAGCAGGCTAAGCTCTGGAAACACCATATATTTT.

The sample holds a few counts of this clone. V gene TRBV7-9 combines with J gene TRBJ1-2; TRBD1 aligns across 7 bases. CDR1 is SEHNR and CDR2 is FQNEAQ in the germline V gene (reference sequence). Losses at the gene ends were 5 bases for V and 2 bases for J; bases not matched to a gene: 2. The CDR3 runs to 13 residues. CDR3 sequence (DNA): TGTGCCAGCAGCGAACAGGGGAACTATGGCTACACCTTC. It translates to CASSEQGNYGYTF.

This rearrangement joins TRBV11-1 to TRBJ1-2, with D possibly being TRBD1 (5 bases). The CDR3 consists of 14 residues. Between the trimmed V and J ends, which lost 0 bases and 5 bases, there was a span of 10 bases. Germline CDR1 reads SGHAT; CDR2 reads FQDESV (reference sequence). The CDR3 region is CASSLAPGHYGYTF. Here the CDR3 DNA reads TGTGCCAGCAGCTTAGCTCCCGGACATTATGGCTACACCTTC.

The chain recombines TRBV2 with TRBJ1-2; D not certain. The germline V gene has CDR1 SNHLY and CDR2 FYNNEI. The V and J ends lost 10 bases and 8 bases respectively, with 8 bases between them. This CDR3 has 9 amino acids. The CDR3 DNA sequence: TGTGCCATTGAGCGGGGCTACACCTTC. Amino acids: CAIERGYTF. The full variable domain, in which reference TRBV2 and TRBJ1-2 provide the parts outside the CDR3, is EPEVTQTPSHQVTQMGQEVILRCVPISNHLYFYWYRQILGQKVEFLVSFYNNEISEKSEIFDDQFSVERPDGSNFTLKIRSTKLEDSAMYFCAIERGYTFGSGTRLTVV.

This clone was recorded a few times. The rearrangement links TRBV6-1 to TRBJ1-3; the D is unclear. This CDR3 has 15 residues. Trimming cost V 1 base and J 0 bases, with 7 bases left between them. Germline-derived CDR1 and CDR2 are MNHNS and SASEGT. CDR3 sequence reads: CASSEDEGSGNTIYF. The CDR3 region has the DNA TGTGCCAGCAGTGAAGATGAGGGCTCTGGAAACACCATATATTTT.

In DNA, the CDR3 is TGTGCCAGCAGCTTTCAATCCCGGATTAACACTGAAGCTTTCTTT. This translates into CASSFQSRINTEAFF. The rearrangement uses TRBV7-9 and TRBJ1-1, with no clear D. CDR3 size: 15 residues. Germline V gives CDR1 SEHNR, CDR2 FQNEAQ (reference sequence). Trimming took off 3 bases at V and 2 bases at J, with 13 bases between the two ends.

The genes are TRBV7-2 and TRBJ2-7; a weak D match, TRBD2 (6 bases). V lost 5 bases, J lost 2 bases, and 16 bases lay in between. Germline values: CDR1 SGHTA, CDR2 FQGNSA. The CDR3 is made up of 15 amino acids. The chain's CDR3 is CASSPTGLPAYEQYF. As DNA, the CDR3 is TGTGCCAGCAGCCCTACGGGACTGCCCGCCTACGAGCAGTACTTC.

The chain is built from TRBV30 and TRBJ2-7, with 11 bases identical to TRBD2. J lost 3 bases, V lost 0 bases, and 10 bases had no gene match. CDR1 GTSNPN and CDR2 SVGIG come from the germline V gene (reference sequence). The CDR3 spans 17 residues. CDR3 in DNA: TGTGCCTGGAGTGTAATGCGGACTAGCGGGTCGGGCTACGAGCAGTACTTC. Protein sequence: CAWSVMRTSGSGYEQYF. The full variable domain, rest sourced from reference TRBV30 and TRBJ2-7, is SQTIHQWPATLVQPVGSPLSLECTVEGTSNPNLYWYRQAAGRGLQLLFYSVGIGQISSEVPQNLSASRPQDRQFILSSKKLLLSDSGFYLCAWSVMRTSGSGYEQYFGPGTRLTVT.

This chain joins TRBV3-1 (or the pseudogene TRBV3-2) and TRBJ1-2; D is undetermined. The CDR3 spans 11 residues. Trimming left V 1 base short and J 6 bases short, with 3 bases between. The germline gives CDR1 LGHDT, CDR2 YNNKEL (reference sequence). As DNA, the CDR3 is TGTGCCAGCAGCCAAGGGAATGGCTACACCTTC. It specifies CASSQGNGYTF.

The gene calls are TRBV6-5 and TRBJ1-1, with TRBD1 as a possible D gene (5 bases). Germline values: CDR1 MNHEY, CDR2 SVGAGI. The CDR3 runs to 11 residues. With 7 bases removed from V and 7 bases from J, the gap between germline ends came to 10 bases. The CDR3 DNA sequence: TGTGCCAGCATATCGAGGGGTGAAGCTTTCTTT. It is translated as CASISRGEAFF.

The V call is TRBV21-1, the J call TRBJ2-1; TRBD2, the table's D call, lacks a check against the DNA. TRBV21-1 is a recognized pseudogene. This CDR3 contains 12 residues. CDR3 bases: TGTGCCAGCAACACTAGTTACAATGAGCAGTTCTTC. Its protein is CASNTSYNEQFF.